The present T cell receptor (beta chain) was sequenced within a study of blood T cells in healthy people across ages. General observations from the study: Per million T cells, the diversity of TCR beta decreased roughly linearly as age advanced.

The CDR3 is 13 residues long. From germline, CDR1 is KGHSH and CDR2 LQKENI. This clonotype was recorded a few times. The antigen remains undetermined. Germline and junction disagree at one end, which may indicate a read error. A minimum of 6 million PBMCs was isolated per sample. Then a second PCR, running about 7 to 11 cycles, was carried out with a sample-barcoded 5' primer and a J-beta primer mix. Each CDR3 protein gets one entry after TCRdb re-called the 5' RACE reads with MiXCR. The table has some 760,000 distinct CDR3 sequences, approximately 25% seen once; the top ten hold roughly 9%. The same data also contributed to another study, on T cells of mothers and their children. From that second work: During the second PCR, the M1S primer introduced sample barcodes along with 2-4 random nucleotides.

This chain uses TRBV18 with TRBJ2-5; a weak D match, TRBD2 (5 bases). TRBJ2-1 matches the DNA end more closely, so the J call is doubtful. Sequenced sample: blood. The clonotype comes from a boy younger than 18 in good health. The CDR3 loop reads CASSPLVGNEQFF. The DNA for the CDR3 is TGTGCCAGCTCCCCACTAGTGGGTAATGAGCAGTTCTTC.